The 27 T cell receptor beta chains presented below share a single source sample, sequenced in a study of T cell responses to AZD1222 COVID-19 vaccine. Produced via immunoSEQ multiplex PCR; TCRdb's table is partial and in-frame only. The table shows roughly 140,000 clones, with more than 90% occurring only once. Sequencing used peripheral blood, obtained 28 days after the second AZD1222 dose. All receptors come from an adult who received the AZD1222 COVID-19 vaccine.

A single count supports this clone. The genes are TRBV14 and TRBJ2-7; TRBD2 matches 7 bases. From germline, CDR1 is SGHDN and CDR2 FVKESK. J was trimmed by 4 bases and V by 1 base; bases with no gene match: 7. The CDR3 is 15 amino acids. CDR3 in DNA: TGTGCCAGCAGCCAAGTAGGAGCGGGGCCTTACGAGCAGTACTTC. Protein sequence: CASSQVGAGPYEQYF.

This rearrangement joins TRBV30 to TRBJ2-5, with 10 bases that match TRBD2. The J segment lost 4 bases and the V segment lost 2 bases, leaving 4 bases of the junction unmatched. This CDR3 comprises 14 residues. From germline, CDR1 is GTSNPN and CDR2 SVGIG (reference sequence). This chain's CDR3 is CAWSIAGGAETQYF. For the CDR3, the DNA is TGTGCCTGGAGTATAGCGGGGGGCGCAGAGACCCAGTACTTC.

This clone was observed a few times. V gene TRBV2 combines with J gene TRBJ1-2; no firm D call. V lost 4 bases, J lost 4 bases, and 10 bases lay in between. Per germline, CDR1 SNHLY and CDR2 FYNNEI. This CDR3 region has 13 residues. The CDR3 protein is CASSVTASYGYTF. CDR3 bases: TGTGCCAGCAGTGTTACGGCGAGCTATGGCTACACCTTC.

V gene TRBV7-9 combines with J gene TRBJ2-1; the match to TRBD2 covers 8 bases. Germline V gene data show CDR1 as SEHNR and CDR2 as FQNEAQ (reference sequence). This CDR3 has 16 amino acids. The J segment lost 8 bases and the V segment lost 7 bases, leaving 16 bases of the junction unmatched. In DNA, the CDR3 is TGTGCCAGCACCATAGCCCCCACGGGAGGGGCGGATGAGCAGTTCTTC. It encodes CASTIAPTGGADEQFF.

This chain uses TRBV19 with TRBJ1-1; D is unclear. The V gene's germline CDR1 is LNHDA and CDR2 SQIVND (reference sequence). Between the trimmed V and J ends, which lost 3 bases and 4 bases, there was a span of 15 bases. This CDR3 contains 15 residues. The CDR3 sequence: CASSMKTTPSTEAFF. The CDR3 region has the DNA TGTGCCAGTAGTATGAAGACAACCCCGAGCACTGAAGCTTTCTTT.

The chain recombines TRBV15 with TRBJ1-1, with 9 bases that match TRBD1. CDR3 length: 14 amino acids. The V gene end was trimmed by 2 bases and the J gene end by 4 bases; junction bases not matched to a gene: 2. Germline lookup yields CDR1 LNHNV and CDR2 YYDKDF (reference sequence). CDR3 sequence: CATSRKTGGTEAFF. The DNA for the CDR3 is TGTGCCACCAGCAGAAAGACAGGGGGCACTGAAGCTTTCTTT.

V is TRBV5-1 and J is TRBJ2-1; maybe TRBD2 (5 bases). The CDR3 is 15 residues long. CDR1 is SGHRS and CDR2 is YFSETQ in the germline V gene. Trimming left V 3 bases short and J 1 base short, with 11 bases between. CDR3 DNA: TGCGCCAGCAGCTACGAGAGGGCTTCCTACAATGAGCAGTTCTTC. It translates to CASSYERASYNEQFF.

This rearrangement joins TRBV2 to TRBJ1-2; D is uncertain. Germline CDR1 SNHLY, CDR2 FYNNEI. This CDR3 comprises 14 residues. The V end lost 2 bases, the J end lost 4 bases, and 11 bases lay between the germline ends. The CDR3 nucleotides read TGTGCCAGCAGTGAACTGGACTGGATCTATGGCTACACCTTC. Its translation is CASSELDWIYGYTF.

This clone was seen a single time. The gene calls are TRBV9 and TRBJ2-7; 7 nucleotides match TRBD1. In germline, CDR1 is SGDLS, CDR2 YYNGEE. Trimming cost V 4 bases and J 1 base; bases outside gene matches: 8. The CDR3 spans 15 residues. CDR3 protein: CASSSSGTASYEQYF. The CDR3 coding sequence is TGTGCCAGCAGCTCGTCCGGGACAGCGTCCTACGAGCAGTACTTC.

This clone was counted a few times. The V and J genes are TRBV7-3 and TRBJ1-2; tentative D call: TRBD1 (5 bases). The V gene lost 5 bases and the J gene lost 2 bases, with 15 bases spanning the gap. Per germline, CDR1 SGHTA and CDR2 FQGTGA. The CDR3 has 15 residues. CDR3 in DNA: TGTGCCAGCAGCCCGGGCCCAGGGACCAACTATGGCTACACCTTC. Translation gives CASSPGPGTNYGYTF.

This chain joins TRBV30 and TRBJ1-1; the match to TRBD1 covers 7 bases. After removal of 5 bases from V and 2 bases from J, the junction contained 8 bases not matched to a gene. CDR3 length: 14 residues. Germline CDR1 and CDR2: GTSNPN and SVGIG (reference sequence). CDR3: CAWEGQLFNTEAFF. CDR3 DNA sequence: TGTGCCTGGGAGGGACAGTTATTTAACACTGAAGCTTTCTTT.

The chain joins TRBV6-6 to TRBJ1-3; D is uncertain. Trimming removed 6 bases at V and 6 bases at J, with 9 bases between. The V gene's germline CDR1 is MNHNY and CDR2 SVGAGI (reference sequence). CDR3 length: 12 residues. The CDR3 bases are TGTGCCAGCAGCCCCGATTTAAACACCATATATTTT. This gives the protein CASSPDLNTIYF.

The rearrangement links TRBV5-1 to TRBJ1-3, with D unclear. The CDR3 runs 13 residues. Trimming pared 0 bases from V and 3 bases from J, leaving 4 bases between. CDR1 and CDR2 (germline): SGHRS, YFSETQ. The CDR3 DNA is TGCGCCAGCAGCTTGGCCGGTGGAAACACCATATATTTT. Its protein product is CASSLAGGNTIYF. The full variable domain, completed using reference TRBV5-1 and TRBJ1-3, is KAGVTQTPRYLIKTRGQQVTLSCSPISGHRSVSWYQQTPGQGLQFLFEYFSETQRNKGNFPGRFSGRQFSNSRSEMNVSTLELGDSALYLCASSLAGGNTIYFGEGSWLTVV.

The rearrangement uses TRBV28 and TRBJ1-4; possible D gene TRBD1, 6 bases. The CDR3 sequence is 12 residues long. V dropped 6 bases and J dropped 8 bases, with 10 bases sitting between them. Germline V lookup: CDR1 MDHEN, CDR2 SYDVKM. The CDR3 loop reads CASRATGEKLFF. In DNA form, the CDR3 reads TGTGCCAGCAGGGCGACAGGCGAAAAACTGTTTTTT.

This clone showed up just once. As DNA, the CDR3 is TGTGCCTGGAGTGCTGCCAGGGCTCCCTACGAGCAGTACTTC. Amino acids: CAWSAARAPYEQYF. The chain employs TRBV30 and TRBJ2-7; possible D gene TRBD1, 5 bases. Germline values: CDR1 GTSNPN, CDR2 SVGIG (reference sequence). The CDR3 totals 14 residues. With 1 base removed from V and 2 bases from J, the gap between germline ends came to 12 bases.

The CDR3 DNA reads as TGTGCCAGCAGCTGGCCCCCAGGAGGGTCGACCAAAAACATTCAGTACTTC. This sequence encodes CASSWPPGGSTKNIQYF. The rearrangement links TRBV7-9 to TRBJ2-4; D is possibly TRBD2 (6 bases). Trimming shortened V by 4 bases and J by 2 bases, and 18 bases separated the two germline ends. This CDR3 has 17 amino acids. The germline CDR1 and CDR2 sequences are SEHNR and FQNEAQ (reference sequence). Full variable domain (remainder filled in from reference TRBV7-9 and TRBJ2-4): DTGVSQNPRHKITKRGQNVTFRCDPISEHNRLYWYRQTLGQGPEFLTYFQNEAQLEKSRLLSDRFSAERPKGSFSTLEIQRTEQGDSAMYLCASSWPPGGSTKNIQYFGAGTRLSVL.

The V gene is TRBV10-3, the J gene TRBJ1-2, with 8 bases aligning to TRBD1. The CDR3 runs 15 residues. Germline trimming cut 8 bases from V and 4 bases from J; bases unmatched to any gene: 12. CDR1 is ENHRY, CDR2 SYGVKD, per germline. CDR3 nucleotides: TGTGCCATCGCGGGACAGGAGAGGGGCCTCTATGGCTACACCTTC. Its protein product is CAIAGQERGLYGYTF.

The chain couples TRBV28 to TRBJ1-1; 8 nucleotides line up with TRBD1. The CDR3 totals 13 residues. Germline CDR1 reads MDHEN; CDR2 reads SYDVKM. The J segment lost 11 bases and the V segment lost 2 bases, leaving 7 bases of the junction unmatched. The CDR3: CASSLPDRAEAFF. The CDR3 DNA sequence: TGTGCCAGCAGTTTACCGGACAGGGCGGAGGCTTTCTTT.

V and J are TRBV5-8 and TRBJ1-5; TRBD1 matches 7 bases. Unmatched junction bases numbered 8, after V lost 4 bases and J lost 4 bases. Germline CDR1 reads SGHTS; CDR2 reads YDEGEE. This CDR3 comprises 15 residues. For the CDR3, the DNA is TGTGCCAGCAGCACCGGACAGGTATTAAATCAGCCCCAGCATTTT. It translates to CASSTGQVLNQPQHF.

The CDR3 loop reads CAWSPQTFAYEQYF. The CDR3 DNA reads TGTGCCTGGAGTCCCCAGACATTCGCCTACGAGCAGTACTTC. V gene TRBV30 combines with J gene TRBJ2-7, with D hard to call. Germline CDR1 and CDR2: GTSNPN and SVGIG (reference sequence). Between the trimmed V and J ends, which lost 2 bases and 2 bases, there was a span of 13 bases. The CDR3 extends over 14 amino acids.

The V and J genes are TRBV30 and TRBJ2-5; 11 nucleotides match TRBD1. V was clipped by 2 bases and J by 7 bases; unmatched bases: 15. Germline V gives CDR1 GTSNPN, CDR2 SVGIG (reference sequence). The CDR3 has 17 residues. This CDR3 is CAWSPKNPGQGGRTQYF. The CDR3 DNA sequence: TGTGCCTGGAGTCCAAAGAACCCGGGACAGGGGGGAAGGACCCAGTACTTC.

CDR3 in DNA: TGCAGTGCTAGTTTCCAAAATGGCTACACCTTC. Encoded protein: CSASFQNGYTF. The chain links TRBV20-1 to TRBJ1-2; D uncertain. The CDR3 runs to 11 residues. CDR1 and CDR2 (germline): DFQATT, SNEGSKA (reference sequence). The germline V and J ends were trimmed by 3 bases and 6 bases, with 8 bases remaining between them.

CDR3 loop: CASSDRTGYNEQFF. The CDR3 DNA reads TGTGCCAGCAGTGACCGGACAGGGTACAATGAGCAGTTCTTC. This chain uses TRBV6-2 or TRBV6-3 with TRBJ2-1; 8 bases match TRBD1. Per germline, CDR1 MNHEY and CDR2 SVGEGT. The V gene end was trimmed by 5 bases and the J gene end by 4 bases; junction bases not matched to a gene: 4. The CDR3 spans 14 residues.

The rearrangement joins TRBV5-1 to TRBJ1-1; the D is unclear. The CDR3 is made up of 18 amino acids. From germline, CDR1 is SGHRS and CDR2 YFSETQ. Trimming shortened V by 4 bases and J by 0 bases, and 22 bases separated the two germline ends. The CDR3 reads CASSPKITRTEMNTEAFF. CDR3 in DNA: TGCGCCAGCAGCCCCAAGATAACTAGGACGGAGATGAACACTGAAGCTTTCTTT.

V and J are TRBV7-9 and TRBJ2-3, with TRBD2 identical over 9 bases. In germline, CDR1 is SEHNR, CDR2 FQNEAQ (reference sequence). This CDR3 contains 15 residues. Unmatched junction bases numbered 4, after V lost 1 base and J lost 5 bases. CDR3 loop: CASSLVASGKDTQYF. The CDR3 DNA reads as TGTGCCAGCAGCTTAGTGGCTAGCGGGAAAGATACGCAGTATTTT.

V gene TRBV11-1 combines with J gene TRBJ2-7; tentatively, D is TRBD1 (5 bases). With 5 bases removed from V and 1 base from J, the gap between germline ends came to 9 bases. Germline CDR1 reads SGHAT; CDR2 reads FQDESV (reference sequence). The CDR3 is 13 amino acids. The CDR3 region has the DNA TGTGCCAGCAGCCACTACAGGTCCTACGAGCAGTACTTC. Translated, it gives CASSHYRSYEQYF.

The chain has TRBV7-3 and TRBJ2-3; 7 bases agree with TRBD2. This CDR3 has 15 amino acids. Germline-derived CDR1 and CDR2 are SGHTA and FQGTGA. Germline trimming cut 5 bases from V and 6 bases from J; bases unmatched to any gene: 11. CDR3 in DNA: TGTGCCAGCAGCCCGCAGGGAGGGTCTGTGGATACGCAGTATTTT. As protein: CASSPQGGSVDTQYF. Supplemented by reference TRBV7-3 and TRBJ2-3, the full variable domain reads GAGVSQTPSNKVTEKGKYVELRCDPISGHTALYWYRQSLGQGPEFLIYFQGTGAADDSGLPNDRFFAVRPEGSVSTLKIQRTERGDSAVYLCASSPQGGSVDTQYFGPGTRLTVL.